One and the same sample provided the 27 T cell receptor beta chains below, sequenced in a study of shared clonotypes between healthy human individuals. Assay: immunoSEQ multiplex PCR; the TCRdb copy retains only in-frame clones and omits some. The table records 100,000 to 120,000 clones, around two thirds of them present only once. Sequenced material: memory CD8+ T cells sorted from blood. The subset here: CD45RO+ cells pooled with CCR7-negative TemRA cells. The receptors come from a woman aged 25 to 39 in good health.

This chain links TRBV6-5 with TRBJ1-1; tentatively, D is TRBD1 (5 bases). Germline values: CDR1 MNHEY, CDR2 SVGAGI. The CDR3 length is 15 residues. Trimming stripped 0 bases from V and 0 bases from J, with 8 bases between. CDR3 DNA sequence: TGTGCCAGCAGTTACTCGACAGAAATGAACACTGAAGCTTTCTTT. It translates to CASSYSTEMNTEAFF.

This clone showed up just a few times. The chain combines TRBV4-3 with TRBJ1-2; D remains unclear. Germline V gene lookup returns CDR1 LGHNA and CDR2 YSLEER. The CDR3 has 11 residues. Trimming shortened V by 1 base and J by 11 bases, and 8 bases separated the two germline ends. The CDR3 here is CASSQGLWYTF. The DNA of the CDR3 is TGCGCCAGCAGCCAAGGGTTATGGTACACCTTC.

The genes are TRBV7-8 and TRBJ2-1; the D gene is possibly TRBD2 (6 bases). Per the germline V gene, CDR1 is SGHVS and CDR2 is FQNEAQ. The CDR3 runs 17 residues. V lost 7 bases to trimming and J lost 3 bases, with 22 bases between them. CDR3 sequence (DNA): TGTGCCAGCAACCCATGGTGGAGGGACGAAGGCTACAATGAGCAGTTCTTC. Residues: CASNPWWRDEGYNEQFF.

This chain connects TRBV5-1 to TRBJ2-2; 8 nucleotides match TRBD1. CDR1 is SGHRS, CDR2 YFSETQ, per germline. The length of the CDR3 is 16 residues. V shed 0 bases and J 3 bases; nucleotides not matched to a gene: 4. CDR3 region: CASSLESRGHTGELFF. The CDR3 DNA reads TGCGCCAGCAGCTTGGAGTCCAGGGGGCACACCGGGGAGCTGTTTTTT.

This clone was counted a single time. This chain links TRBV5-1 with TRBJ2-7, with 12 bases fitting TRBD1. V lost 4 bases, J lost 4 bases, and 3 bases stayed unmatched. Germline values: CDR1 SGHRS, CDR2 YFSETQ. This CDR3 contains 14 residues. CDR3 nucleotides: TGCGCCAGCAGCCGGGACAGGGGGCTTTACGAGCAGTACTTC. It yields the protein CASSRDRGLYEQYF.

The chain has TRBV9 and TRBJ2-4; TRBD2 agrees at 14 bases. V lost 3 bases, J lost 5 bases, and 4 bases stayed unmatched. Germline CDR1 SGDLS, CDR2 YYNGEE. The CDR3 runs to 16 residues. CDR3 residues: CASSAGLAGEENIQYF. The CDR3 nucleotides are TGTGCCAGCAGCGCGGGACTAGCGGGAGAGGAAAACATTCAGTACTTC.

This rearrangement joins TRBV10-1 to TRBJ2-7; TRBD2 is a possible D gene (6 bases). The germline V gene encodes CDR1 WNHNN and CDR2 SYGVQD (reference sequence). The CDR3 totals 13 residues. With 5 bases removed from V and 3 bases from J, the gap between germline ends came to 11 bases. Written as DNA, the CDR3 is TGCGCCAGCAGTCCCACCGGGAGCTACGAGCAGTACTTC. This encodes CASSPTGSYEQYF.

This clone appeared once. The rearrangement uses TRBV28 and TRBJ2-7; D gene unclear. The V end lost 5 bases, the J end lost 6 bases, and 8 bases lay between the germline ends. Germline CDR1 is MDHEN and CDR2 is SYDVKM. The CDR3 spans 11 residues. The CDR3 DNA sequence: TGTGCCAGCAGTGGGGTGGGCGAGCAGTACTTC. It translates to CASSGVGEQYF.

The CDR3 DNA reads TGTGCCAGCAGTTGGACCGATAACACCGGGGAGCTGTTTTTT. Translation: CASSWTDNTGELFF. The V call is TRBV28, the J call TRBJ2-2, with unresolved D. V was shortened by 4 bases and J by 2 bases, with 8 bases between the two germline ends. Germline CDR1 reads MDHEN; CDR2 reads SYDVKM. CDR3 length: 14 amino acids.

The CDR3 sequence is CASRTGGEGNQPQHF. In DNA form, the CDR3 reads TGTGCCAGCAGGACAGGGGGAGAGGGCAATCAGCCCCAGCATTTT. The chain is built from TRBV28 and TRBJ1-5, with 9 bases identical to TRBD1. Germline loops: CDR1 MDHEN, CDR2 SYDVKM. V trimming: 6 bases; J trimming: 2 bases; junction bases outside the gene matches: 5. CDR3 length: 15 amino acids.

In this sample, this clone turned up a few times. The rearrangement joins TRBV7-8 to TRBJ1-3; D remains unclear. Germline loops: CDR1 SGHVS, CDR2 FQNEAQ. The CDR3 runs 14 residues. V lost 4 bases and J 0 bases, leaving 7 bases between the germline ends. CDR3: CASSSSGSGNTIYF. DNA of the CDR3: TGTGCCAGCAGCTCCTCGGGCTCTGGAAACACCATATATTTT. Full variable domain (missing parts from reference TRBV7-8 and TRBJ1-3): GAGVSQSPRYKVAKRGQDVALRCDPISGHVSLFWYQQALGQGPEFLTYFQNEAQLDKSGLPSDRFFAERPEGSVSTLKIQRTQQEDSAVYLCASSSSGSGNTIYFGEGSWLTVV.

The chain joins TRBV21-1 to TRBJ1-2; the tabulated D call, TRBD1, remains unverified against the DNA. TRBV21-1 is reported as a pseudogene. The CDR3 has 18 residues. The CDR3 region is CASSKGVGGDRGDYGYTF. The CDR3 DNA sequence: TGTGCCAGCAGCAAAGGCGTCGGTGGGGACAGGGGTGACTATGGCTACACCTTC.

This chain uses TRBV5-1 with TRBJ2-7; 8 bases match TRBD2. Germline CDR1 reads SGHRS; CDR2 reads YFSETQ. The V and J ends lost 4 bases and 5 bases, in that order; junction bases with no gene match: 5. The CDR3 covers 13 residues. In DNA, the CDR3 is TGCGCCAGCAGCGCGGGGGGTATCCACGAGCAGTACTTC. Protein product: CASSAGGIHEQYF. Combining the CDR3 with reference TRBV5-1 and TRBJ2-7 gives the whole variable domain KAGVTQTPRYLIKTRGQQVTLSCSPISGHRSVSWYQQTPGQGLQFLFEYFSETQRNKGNFPGRFSGRQFSNSRSEMNVSTLELGDSALYLCASSAGGIHEQYFGPGTRLTVT.

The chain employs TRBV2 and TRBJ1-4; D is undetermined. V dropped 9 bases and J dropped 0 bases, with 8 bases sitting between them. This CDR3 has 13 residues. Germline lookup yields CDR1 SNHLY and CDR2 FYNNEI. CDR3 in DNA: TGTGCCAGTACACGGGCAACTAATGAAAAACTGTTTTTT. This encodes CASTRATNEKLFF.

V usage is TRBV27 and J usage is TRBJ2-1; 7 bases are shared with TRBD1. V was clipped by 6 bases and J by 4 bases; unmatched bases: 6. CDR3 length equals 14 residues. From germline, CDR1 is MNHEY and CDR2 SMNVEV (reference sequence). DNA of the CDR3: TGTGCCAGCAGCCACGGGACAGTGTACAATGAGCAGTTCTTC. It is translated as CASSHGTVYNEQFF.

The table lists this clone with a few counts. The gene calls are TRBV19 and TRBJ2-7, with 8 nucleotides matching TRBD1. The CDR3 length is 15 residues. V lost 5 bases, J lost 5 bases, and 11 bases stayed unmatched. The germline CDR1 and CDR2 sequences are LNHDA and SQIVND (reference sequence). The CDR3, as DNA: TGTGCCAGTAGTGTCACAGGGGGATCTTTCCACGAGCAGTACTTC. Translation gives CASSVTGGSFHEQYF.

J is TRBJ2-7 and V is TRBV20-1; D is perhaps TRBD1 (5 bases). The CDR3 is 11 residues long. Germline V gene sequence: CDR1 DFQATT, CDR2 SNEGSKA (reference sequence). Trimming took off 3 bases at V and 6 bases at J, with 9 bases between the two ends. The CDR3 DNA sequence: TGCAGTGCTAGGACAGTGAGCGAGCAGTACTTC. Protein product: CSARTVSEQYF.

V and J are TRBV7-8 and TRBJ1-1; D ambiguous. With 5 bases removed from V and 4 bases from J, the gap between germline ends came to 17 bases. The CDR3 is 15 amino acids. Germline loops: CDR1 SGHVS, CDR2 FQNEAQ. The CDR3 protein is CASSPRPAAGTEAFF. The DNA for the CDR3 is TGTGCCAGCAGCCCAAGACCCGCGGCGGGCACTGAAGCTTTCTTT.

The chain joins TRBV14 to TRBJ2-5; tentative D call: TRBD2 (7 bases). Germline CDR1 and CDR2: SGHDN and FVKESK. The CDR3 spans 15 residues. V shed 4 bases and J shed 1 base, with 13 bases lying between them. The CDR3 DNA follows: TGTGCCAGCAGCCGCAGGGGAGGGGGCCAAGAGACCCAGTACTTC. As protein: CASSRRGGGQETQYF.

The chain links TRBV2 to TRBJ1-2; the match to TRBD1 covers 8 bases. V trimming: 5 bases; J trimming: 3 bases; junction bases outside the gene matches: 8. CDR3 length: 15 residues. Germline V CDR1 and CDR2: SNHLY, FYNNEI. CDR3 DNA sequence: TGTGCCAGCAGTCACGGACAGGGACTCCACTATGGCTACACCTTC. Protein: CASSHGQGLHYGYTF.

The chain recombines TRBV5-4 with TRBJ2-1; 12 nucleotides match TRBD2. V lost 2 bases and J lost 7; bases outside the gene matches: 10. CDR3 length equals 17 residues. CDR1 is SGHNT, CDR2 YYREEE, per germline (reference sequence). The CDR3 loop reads CASSFVLAGGFGNEQFF. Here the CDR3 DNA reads TGTGCCAGCAGCTTCGTACTAGCGGGAGGCTTTGGGAATGAGCAGTTCTTC. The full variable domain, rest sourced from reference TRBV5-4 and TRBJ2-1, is ETGVTQSPTHLIKTRGQQVTLRCSSQSGHNTVSWYQQALGQGPQFIFQYYREEENGRGNFPPRFSGLQFPNYSSELNVNALELDDSALYLCASSFVLAGGFGNEQFFGPGTRLTVL.

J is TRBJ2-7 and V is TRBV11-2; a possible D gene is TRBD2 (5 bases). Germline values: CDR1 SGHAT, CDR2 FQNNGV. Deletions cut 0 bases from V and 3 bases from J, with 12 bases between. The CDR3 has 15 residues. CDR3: CASSLDISSSYEQYF. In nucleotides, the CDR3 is TGTGCCAGCAGCTTAGATATTTCTAGCAGCTACGAGCAGTACTTC.

As DNA, the CDR3 is TGTGCCAGTAGCGTCATGGCAGGGCATGAAAAACTGTTTTTT. Protein sequence: CASSVMAGHEKLFF. V usage is TRBV19 and J usage is TRBJ1-4, with D maybe TRBD1 (5 bases). CDR1 and CDR2 from the germline V gene are LNHDA and SQIVND (reference sequence). The CDR3 sequence is 14 residues long. V was cut by 6 bases and J by 6 bases, with 14 bases left in between. Together with reference TRBV19 and TRBJ1-4, the CDR3 gives the full variable domain: DGGITQSPKYLFRKEGQNVTLSCEQNLNHDAMYWYRQDPGQGLRLIYYSQIVNDFQKGDIAEGYSVSREKKESFPLTVTSAQKNPTAFYLCASSVMAGHEKLFFGSGTQLSVL.

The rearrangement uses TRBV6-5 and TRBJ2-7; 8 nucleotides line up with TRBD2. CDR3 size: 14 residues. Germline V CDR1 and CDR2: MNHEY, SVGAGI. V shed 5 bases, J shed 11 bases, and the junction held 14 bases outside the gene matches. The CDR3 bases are TGTGCCAGCAGTCTGGGGCGGGAGGCCGGGGAGGAGTACTTC. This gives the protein CASSLGREAGEEYF.

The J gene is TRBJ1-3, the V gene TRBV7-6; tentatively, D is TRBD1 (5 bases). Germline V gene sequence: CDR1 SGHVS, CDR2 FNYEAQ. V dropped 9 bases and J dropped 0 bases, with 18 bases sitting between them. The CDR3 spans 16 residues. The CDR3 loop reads CAREGQGLGSGNTIYF. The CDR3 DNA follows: TGTGCCAGGGAGGGGCAGGGATTGGGCTCTGGAAACACCATATATTTT.

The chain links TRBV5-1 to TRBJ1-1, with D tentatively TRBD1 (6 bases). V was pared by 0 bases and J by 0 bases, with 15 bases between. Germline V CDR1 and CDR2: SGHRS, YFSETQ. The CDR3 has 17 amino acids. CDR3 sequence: CASSLVGQGPMNTEAFF. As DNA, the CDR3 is TGCGCCAGCAGCTTGGTGGGCCAGGGGCCGATGAACACTGAAGCTTTCTTT.

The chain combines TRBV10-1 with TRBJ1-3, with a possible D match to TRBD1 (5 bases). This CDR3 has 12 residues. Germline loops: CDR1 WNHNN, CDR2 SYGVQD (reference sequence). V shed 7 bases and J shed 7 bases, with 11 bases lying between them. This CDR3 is CASKGPGNTIYF. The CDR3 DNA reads TGCGCCAGCAAAGGCCCAGGGAACACCATATATTTT.